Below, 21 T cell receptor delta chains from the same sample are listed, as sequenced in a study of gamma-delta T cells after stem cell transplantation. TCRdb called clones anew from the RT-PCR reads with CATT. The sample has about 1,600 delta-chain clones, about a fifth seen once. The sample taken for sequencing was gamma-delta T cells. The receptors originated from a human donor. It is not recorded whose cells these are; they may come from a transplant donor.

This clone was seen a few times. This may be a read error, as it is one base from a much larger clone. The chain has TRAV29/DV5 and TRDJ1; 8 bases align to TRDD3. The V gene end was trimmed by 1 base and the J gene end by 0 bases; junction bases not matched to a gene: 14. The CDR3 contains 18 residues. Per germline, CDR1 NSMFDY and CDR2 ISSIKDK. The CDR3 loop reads CAASLGLGDLPDTDKLIF. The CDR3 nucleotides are TGTGCAGCAAGCTTGGGGTTGGGGGATCTTCCCGACACCGATAAACTCATCTTT.

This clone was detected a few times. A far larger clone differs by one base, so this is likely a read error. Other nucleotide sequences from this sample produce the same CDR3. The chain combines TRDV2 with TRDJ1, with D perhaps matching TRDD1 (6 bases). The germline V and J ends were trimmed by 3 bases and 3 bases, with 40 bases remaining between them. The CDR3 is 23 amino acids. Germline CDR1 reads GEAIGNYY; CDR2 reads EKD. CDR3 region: CACDLVGGYGDLEIPLESDKLIF. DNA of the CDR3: TGTGCCTGTGACCTCGTAGGAGGATATGGGGACCTCGAAATACCCCTAGAATCCGATAAACTCATCTTT.

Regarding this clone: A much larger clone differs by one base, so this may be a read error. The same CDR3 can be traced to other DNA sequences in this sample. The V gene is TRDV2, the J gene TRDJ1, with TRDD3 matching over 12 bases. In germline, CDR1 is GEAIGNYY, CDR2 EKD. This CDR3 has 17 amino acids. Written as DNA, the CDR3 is TGTGCCTGTGACTACGTACTGGGGGATACTAACACCGATAAACTAATCTTT. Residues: CACDYVLGDTNTDKLIF.

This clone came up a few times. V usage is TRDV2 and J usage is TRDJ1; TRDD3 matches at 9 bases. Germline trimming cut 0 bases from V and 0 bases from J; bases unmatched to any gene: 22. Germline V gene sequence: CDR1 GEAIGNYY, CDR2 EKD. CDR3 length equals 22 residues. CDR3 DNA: TGTGCCTGTGACACCTTGGCAGCAACTTCCTTACTGGGGGACGTGTACACCGATAAACTCATCTTT. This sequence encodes CACDTLAATSLLGDVYTDKLIF.

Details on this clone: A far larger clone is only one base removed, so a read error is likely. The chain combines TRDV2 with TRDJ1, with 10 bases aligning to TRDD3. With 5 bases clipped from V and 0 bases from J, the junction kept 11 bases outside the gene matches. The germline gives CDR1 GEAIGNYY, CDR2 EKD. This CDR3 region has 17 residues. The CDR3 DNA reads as TGTGCCTGTGGTATACTGGGGGATTCACCGTACACCGATAAACTCATCTTT. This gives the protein CACGILGDSPYTDKLIF.

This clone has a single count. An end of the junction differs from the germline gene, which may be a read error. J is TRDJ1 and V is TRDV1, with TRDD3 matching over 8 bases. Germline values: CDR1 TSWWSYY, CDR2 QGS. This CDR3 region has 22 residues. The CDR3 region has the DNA TGTGCACTTGGCATCAGGCGCCTTCCCCCTCTTACTGGGGGCTCCTGGGCCGATAAACTCATCTTT. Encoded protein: CALGIRRLPPLTGGSWADKLIF.

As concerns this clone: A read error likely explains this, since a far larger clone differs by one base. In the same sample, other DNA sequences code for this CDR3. CDR3 in amino acids: CACDTAGSRGPSSWDTRQMFF. The CDR3 DNA reads as TGTGCCTGTGACACCGCGGGATCCCGTGGACCGAGCTCCTGGGACACCCGACAAATGTTTTTC. The rearrangement joins TRDV2 to TRDJ3; weak D call: TRDD3 (5 bases). This CDR3 spans 21 amino acids. Germline V lookup: CDR1 GEAIGNYY, CDR2 EKD.

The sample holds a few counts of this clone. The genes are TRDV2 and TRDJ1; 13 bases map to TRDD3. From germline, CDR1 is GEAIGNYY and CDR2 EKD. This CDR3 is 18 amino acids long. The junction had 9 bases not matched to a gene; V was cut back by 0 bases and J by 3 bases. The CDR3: CACDTVSTGGYEADKLIF. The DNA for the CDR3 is TGTGCCTGTGACACCGTTTCTACTGGGGGATACGAAGCCGATAAACTCATCTTT.

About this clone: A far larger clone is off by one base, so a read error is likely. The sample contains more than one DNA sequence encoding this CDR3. CDR3 residues: CALGSPKTLILIKALTAQLFF. CDR3 DNA: TGTGCTCTTGGGTCCCCGAAAACCCTTATCCTGATCAAAGCTTTGACCGCACAACTCTTCTTT. The rearrangement joins TRDV1 to TRDJ2, with D uncertain. This CDR3 has 21 amino acids. Germline V gene data show CDR1 as TSWWSYY and CDR2 as QGS.

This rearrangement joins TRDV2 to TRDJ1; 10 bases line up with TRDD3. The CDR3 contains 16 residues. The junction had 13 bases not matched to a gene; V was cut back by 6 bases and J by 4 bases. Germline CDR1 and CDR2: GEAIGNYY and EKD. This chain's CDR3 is CACNHVLGDASDKLIF. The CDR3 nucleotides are TGTGCCTGTAACCACGTACTGGGGGATGCCAGCGATAAACTCATCTTT.

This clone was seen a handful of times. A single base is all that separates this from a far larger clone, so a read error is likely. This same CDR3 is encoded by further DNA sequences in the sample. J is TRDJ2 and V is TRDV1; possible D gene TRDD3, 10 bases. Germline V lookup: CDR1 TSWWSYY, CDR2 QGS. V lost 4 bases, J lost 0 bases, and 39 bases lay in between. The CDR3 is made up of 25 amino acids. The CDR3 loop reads CALGGAFLPPLGGWGIKALTAQLFF. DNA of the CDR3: TGTGCTCTTGGGGGGGCCTTCCTACCACCCCTGGGGGGCTGGGGGATAAAAGCTTTGACAGCACAACTCTTCTTT.

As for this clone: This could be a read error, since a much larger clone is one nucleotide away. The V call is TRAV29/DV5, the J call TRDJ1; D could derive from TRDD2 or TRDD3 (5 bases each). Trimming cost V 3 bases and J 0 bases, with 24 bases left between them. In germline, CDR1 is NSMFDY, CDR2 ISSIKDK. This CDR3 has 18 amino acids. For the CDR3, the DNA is TGTGCAGCAAACTTGGGGTTGGGGAATCTTCCCGACACCGATAAACTCATCTTT. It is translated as CAANLGLGNLPDTDKLIF.

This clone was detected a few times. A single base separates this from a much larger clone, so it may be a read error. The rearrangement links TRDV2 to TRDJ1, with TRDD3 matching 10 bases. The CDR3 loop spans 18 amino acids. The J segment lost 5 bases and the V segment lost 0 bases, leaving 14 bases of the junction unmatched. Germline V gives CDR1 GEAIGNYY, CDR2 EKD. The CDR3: CACDTVPTGGLYKDKLIF. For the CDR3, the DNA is TGTGCCTGTGACACCGTTCCTACTGGGGGATTATACAAAGATAAACTCATCTTT.

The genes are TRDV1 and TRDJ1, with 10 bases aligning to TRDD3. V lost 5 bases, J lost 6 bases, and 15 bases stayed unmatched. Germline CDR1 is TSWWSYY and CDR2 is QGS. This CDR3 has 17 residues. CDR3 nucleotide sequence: TGTGCTCTTGGGTTCCAAACTACGGGGGATACGCTCCATAAACTCATCTTT. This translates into CALGFQTTGDTLHKLIF.

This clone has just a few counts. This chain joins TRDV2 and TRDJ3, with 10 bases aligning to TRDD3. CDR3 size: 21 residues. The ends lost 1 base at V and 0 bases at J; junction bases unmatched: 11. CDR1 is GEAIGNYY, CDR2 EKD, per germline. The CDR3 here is CACDTLKTGGSSSWDTRQMFF. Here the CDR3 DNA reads TGTGCCTGTGACACGCTAAAAACTGGGGGATCGAGCTCCTGGGACACCCGACAGATGTTTTTC.

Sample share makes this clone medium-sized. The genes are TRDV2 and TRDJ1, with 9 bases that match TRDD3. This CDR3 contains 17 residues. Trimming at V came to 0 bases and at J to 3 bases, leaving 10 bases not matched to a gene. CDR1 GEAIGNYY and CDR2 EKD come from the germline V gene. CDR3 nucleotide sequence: TGTGCCTGTGACACCGTGGGGGATAGTACGACCTCCGATAAACTCATCTTT. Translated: CACDTVGDSTTSDKLIF.

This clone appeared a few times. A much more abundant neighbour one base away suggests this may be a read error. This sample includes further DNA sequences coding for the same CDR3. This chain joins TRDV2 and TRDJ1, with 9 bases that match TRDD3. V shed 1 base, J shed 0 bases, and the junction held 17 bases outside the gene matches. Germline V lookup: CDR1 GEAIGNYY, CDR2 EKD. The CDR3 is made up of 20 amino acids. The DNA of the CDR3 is TGTGCCTGTGACACACTGAAGGTCCTGGGGGATTGGGATGACACCGATAAACTCATCTTT. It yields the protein CACDTLKVLGDWDDTDKLIF.

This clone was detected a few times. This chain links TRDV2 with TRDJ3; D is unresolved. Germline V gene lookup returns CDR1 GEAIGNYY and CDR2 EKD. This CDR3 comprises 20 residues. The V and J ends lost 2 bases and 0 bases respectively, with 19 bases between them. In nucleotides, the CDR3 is TGTGCCTGTGACAGCATTCGAGTTCGAGAACACTCCTGGGACACCCGACAGATGTTTTTC. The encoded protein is CACDSIRVREHSWDTRQMFF.

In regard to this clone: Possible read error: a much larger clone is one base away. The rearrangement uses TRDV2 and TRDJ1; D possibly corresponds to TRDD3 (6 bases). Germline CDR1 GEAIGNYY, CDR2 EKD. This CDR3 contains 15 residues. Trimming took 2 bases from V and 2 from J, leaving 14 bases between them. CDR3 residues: CACDMRGTQTDKLIF. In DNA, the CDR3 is TGTGCCTGTGACATGCGGGGGACCCAGACCGATAAACTCATCTTT.

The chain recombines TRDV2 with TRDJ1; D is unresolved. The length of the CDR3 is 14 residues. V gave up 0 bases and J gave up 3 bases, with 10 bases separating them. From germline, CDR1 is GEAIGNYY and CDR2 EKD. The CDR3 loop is CACDTVGEADKLIF. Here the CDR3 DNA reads TGTGCCTGTGACACCGTCGGAGAGGCCGATAAACTCATCTTT.

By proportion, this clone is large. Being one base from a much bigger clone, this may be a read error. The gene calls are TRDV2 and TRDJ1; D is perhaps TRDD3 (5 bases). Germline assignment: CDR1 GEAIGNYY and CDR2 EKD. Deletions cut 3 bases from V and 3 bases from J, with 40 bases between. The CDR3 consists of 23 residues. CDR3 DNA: TGTGCCTGTGACCTCGTAGGAGGATATGGGGACCTCGAAAGACCCTTAGAATCCGATAAACTCATCTTT. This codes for CACDLVGGYGDLERPLESDKLIF.